This is a list of T cell receptor beta chains from one sample in a study of blood T cells in healthy people across ages. TCRdb called the 5' RACE reads again in MiXCR, with one record for every CDR3 protein. The table includes roughly 1,700,000 distinct CDR3 sequences, over 25% detected once. Sequencing used blood. These receptor sequences come from a woman aged 30 to 39 in good health. Both conserved end residues are part of each CDR3. A D gene is named only where the DNA matches it firmly. Clone size is shown for a subset of rows, as once, few, many or a class of expanded clone.

j_gene: TRBJ2-7; d_gene: TRBD2; v_gene: TRBV6-2/TRBV6-3; abundance: few; CDR3aa: CASSYSSSGSSYEQYF; CDR3nt: TGTGCCAGCAGTTACTCGAGTAGCGGGAGCTCCTACGAGCAGTACTTC
j_gene: TRBJ2-6; d_gene: TRBD1; v_gene: TRBV5-1; abundance: many; CDR3aa: CASSLEGGPGANVLTF; CDR3nt: TGCGCCAGCAGCTTGGAAGGGGGCCCTGGGGCCAACGTCCTGACTTTC
j_gene: TRBJ2-5; d_gene: .; v_gene: TRBV12-3/TRBV12-4; abundance: many; CDR3aa: CASGEWETQYF; CDR3nt: TGTGCCAGCGGAGAGTGGGAGACCCAGTACTTC
j_gene: TRBJ2-3; d_gene: TRBD2; v_gene: TRBV18; abundance: few; CDR3aa: CASSGRGADTQYF; CDR3nt: TGTGCCAGCTCCGGTCGGGGGGCAGATACGCAGTATTTT
j_gene: TRBJ2-7; d_gene: .; v_gene: TRBV20-1; abundance: many; CDR3aa: CSAFDPGSGSYEQYF; CDR3nt: TGTAGTGCCTTTGACCCTGGGTCTGGATCCTACGAGCAGTACTTC
j_gene: TRBJ2-7; d_gene: .; v_gene: TRBV12-3/TRBV12-4; abundance: few; CDR3aa: CASSLGQAREQYF; CDR3nt: TGTGCCAGCAGTTTAGGGCAGGCCCGCGAGCAGTACTTC
j_gene: TRBJ2-1; d_gene: .; v_gene: TRBV24-1; abundance: .; CDR3aa: CATSDLNSDLDNEQFF; CDR3nt: TGTGCCACCAGTGACTTAAACTCAGACTTGGACAATGAGCAGTTCTTC
j_gene: TRBJ2-5; d_gene: TRBD2; v_gene: TRBV20-1; abundance: few; CDR3aa: CSATRLAGLQETQYF; CDR3nt: TGCAGTGCCACCCGACTAGCGGGATTACAAGAGACCCAGTACTTC
j_gene: TRBJ1-2; d_gene: .; v_gene: TRBV18; abundance: few; CDR3aa: CASSPSAPRGRTANYGYTF; CDR3nt: TGTGCCAGCTCACCTTCAGCCCCCAGGGGCCGTACAGCTAACTATGGCTACACCTTC
j_gene: TRBJ2-1; d_gene: .; v_gene: TRBV3-1; abundance: .; CDR3aa: CASNQELRGAQVGGQFF; CDR3nt: TGTGCCAGCAACCAAGAGCTAAGGGGGGCCCAGGTTGGTGGGCAGTTCTTC
j_gene: TRBJ2-2; d_gene: .; v_gene: TRBV29-1; abundance: .; CDR3aa: CSVRDGMNTGELFF; CDR3nt: TGCAGCGTAAGGGACGGGATGAACACCGGGGAGCTGTTTTTT
j_gene: TRBJ1-1; d_gene: .; v_gene: TRBV18; abundance: .; CDR3aa: CASSGRITEAFF; CDR3nt: TGTGCCAGCTCAGGTCGTATCACTGAAGCTTTCTTT